This is a list of T cell receptor beta chains from one sample in a study of T cells after yellow fever vaccination. TCRdb reanalysed the 5' RACE reads using MiXCR and keeps one entry per CDR3 protein. The sample records roughly 250,000 distinct CDR3 sequences, 10% to 15% being singletons. The source material was CD4+ T cells sorted from PBMCs, sampled 45 days after the yellow fever booster vaccination. These receptors all stem from a man younger than 45 who received the YFV17D yellow fever vaccine. The conserved cysteine and the conserved F or W are not part of the CDR3 here.

CDR3: SVWEFAGELF; length: 10; V: TRBV29-1; J: TRBJ2-2
CDR3: ASSQRQGANIQY; length: 12; V: TRBV19; J: TRBJ2-4
CDR3: ASSWMRGPTGELF; length: 13; V: TRBV27; J: TRBJ2-2
CDR3: ASSPPLQLLRNEQF; length: 14; V: TRBV18; J: TRBJ2-1
CDR3: ASSLAQGSGQETQY; length: 14; V: TRBV7-2; J: TRBJ2-5
CDR3: ASSSRARGSRTDTQY; length: 15; V: TRBV28; J: TRBJ2-3
CDR3: ASSPQGLIAYNEQF; length: 14; V: TRBV3-1; J: TRBJ2-1
CDR3: ASSAGLRSTEQY; length: 12; V: TRBV12-3/TRBV12-4; J: TRBJ2-7
CDR3: ATGLTNTGELF; length: 11; V: TRBV15; J: TRBJ2-2
CDR3: ASRDRLAGTQETQY; length: 14; V: TRBV2; J: TRBJ2-5
CDR3: ATSDLGRSDTQY; length: 12; V: TRBV24-1; J: TRBJ2-3